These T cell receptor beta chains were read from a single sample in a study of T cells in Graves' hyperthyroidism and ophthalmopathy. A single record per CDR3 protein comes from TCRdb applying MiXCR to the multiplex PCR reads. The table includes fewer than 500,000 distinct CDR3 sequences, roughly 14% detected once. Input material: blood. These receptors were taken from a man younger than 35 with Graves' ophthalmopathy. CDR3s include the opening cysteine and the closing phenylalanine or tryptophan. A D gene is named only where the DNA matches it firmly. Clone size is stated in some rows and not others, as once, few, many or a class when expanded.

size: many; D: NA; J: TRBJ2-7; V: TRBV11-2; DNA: TGTGCCAGCAGCTTAGTTCAGGTTAAGTTTGAGCAGTACTTC; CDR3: CASSLVQVKFEQYF
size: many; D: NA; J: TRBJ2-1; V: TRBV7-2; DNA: TGTGCCAGCAGCTTATACAGAGGCAATGAGCAGTTCTTC; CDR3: CASSLYRGNEQFF
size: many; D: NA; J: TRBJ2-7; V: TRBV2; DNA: TGTGCCAGCAGTCCTCGGGACTCTAGCTCCTACGAGCAGTACTTC; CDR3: CASSPRDSSSYEQYF
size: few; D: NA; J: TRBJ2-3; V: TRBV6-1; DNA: TGTGCCGGCAGTGAATGGGGACTTACTGGCACAGATACGCAGTATTTT; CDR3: CAGSEWGLTGTDTQYF
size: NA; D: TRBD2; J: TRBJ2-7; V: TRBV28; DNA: TGTGCCAGCAGTTTCCCTTTGATAGCGGGATCCCACGAGCAGTACTTC; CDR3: CASSFPLIAGSHEQYF
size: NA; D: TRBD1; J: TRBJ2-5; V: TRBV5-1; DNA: TGCGCCAGCAGCCTCCTGGGGACAGGGGCAGAGACCCAGTACTTC; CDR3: CASSLLGTGAETQYF
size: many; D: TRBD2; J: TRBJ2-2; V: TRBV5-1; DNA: TGCGCCAGCAGCTCGACTAGCGGGAACACCGGGGAGCTGTTTTTT; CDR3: CASSSTSGNTGELFF
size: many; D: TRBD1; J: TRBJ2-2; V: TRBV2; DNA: TGTGCCAGCAGGGTACAGGGGACCGGGGAGCTGTTTTTT; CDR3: CASRVQGTGELFF
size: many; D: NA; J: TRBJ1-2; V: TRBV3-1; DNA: TGTGCCAGCAGCCCTGGGGGGGCCTATGGCTACACCTTC; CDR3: CASSPGGAYGYTF
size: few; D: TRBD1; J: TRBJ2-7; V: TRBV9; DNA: TGTGCCAGCAGCCTACGACAGGGGGAGGTCTACGAGCAGTACTTC; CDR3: CASSLRQGEVYEQYF
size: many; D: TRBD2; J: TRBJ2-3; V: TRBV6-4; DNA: TGTGCCAGCAGTGACGGGACTAGCGGGGGGCCAGATACGCAGTATTTT; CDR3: CASSDGTSGGPDTQYF
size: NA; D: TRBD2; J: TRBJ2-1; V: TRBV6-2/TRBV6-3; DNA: TGTGCCAGCAGTACCCGACTAGCCGAGCAGTTCTTC; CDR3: CASSTRLAEQFF
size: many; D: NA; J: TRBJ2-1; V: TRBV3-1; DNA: TGTGCCAGCAGCCAAGACGGGGGTTTTAACAATGAGCAGTTCTTC; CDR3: CASSQDGGFNNEQFF
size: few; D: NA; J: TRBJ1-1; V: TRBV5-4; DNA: TGTGCCAGCAAACTAGGTCGGGGTATCGGGGCTGAAGCTTTCTTT; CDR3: CASKLGRGIGAEAFF
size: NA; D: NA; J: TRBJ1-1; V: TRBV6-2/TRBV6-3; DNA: TGTGCCAGCAAGGTGGGGGGGGCGCCGACTGAAGCTTTCTTT; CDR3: CASKVGGAPTEAFF
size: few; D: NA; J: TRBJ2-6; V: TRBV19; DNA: TGTGCCAGTACAGGGGCTGGGGCCAACGTCCTGACTTTC; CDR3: CASTGAGANVLTF
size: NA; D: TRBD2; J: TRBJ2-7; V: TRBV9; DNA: TGTGCCAGCTGCCCGACTAGCGCCAGCTCCTACGAGCAGTACTTC; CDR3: CASCPTSASSYEQYF
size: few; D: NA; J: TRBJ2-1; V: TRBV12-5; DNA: TGTGCTAGTGGGTCACCTCAAACAGCCACCCTCTACAATGAGCAGTTCTTC; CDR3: CASGSPQTATLYNEQFF
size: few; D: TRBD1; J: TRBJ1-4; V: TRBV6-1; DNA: TGTGCCAGCAGTTATGGTGGACAGGCCAAACTGTTTTTT; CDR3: CASSYGGQAKLFF
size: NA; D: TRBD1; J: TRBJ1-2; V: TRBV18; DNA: TGTGCCAGCTCACCGTTTCAGGGACAGGGGGAAGGTGGCTACACCTTC; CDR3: CASSPFQGQGEGGYTF
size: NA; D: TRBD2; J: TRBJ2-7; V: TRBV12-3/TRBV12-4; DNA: TGTGCCAGCAACTCGCGGGGGTTCTACGAGCAGTACTTC; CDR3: CASNSRGFYEQYF
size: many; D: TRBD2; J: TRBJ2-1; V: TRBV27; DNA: TGTGCCAGCAGTTTATCTAGCGGGAGGACGGATGAGCAGTTCTTC; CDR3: CASSLSSGRTDEQFF
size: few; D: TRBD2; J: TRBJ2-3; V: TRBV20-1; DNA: TGCAGTGCTGGGACTAGCGGGATCTCCAAGGCCGATACGCAGTATTTT; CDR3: CSAGTSGISKADTQYF
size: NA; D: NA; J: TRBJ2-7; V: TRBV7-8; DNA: TGTGCCAGCAGCCAAAGGACGGCGCCTTCTTTCTACGAGCAGTACTTC; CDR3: CASSQRTAPSFYEQYF
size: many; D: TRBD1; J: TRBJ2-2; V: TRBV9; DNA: TGTGCCAGCAGCGTGTGGGACAGGGGGCGCAGGGACACCGGGGAGCTGTTTTTT; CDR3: CASSVWDRGRRDTGELFF
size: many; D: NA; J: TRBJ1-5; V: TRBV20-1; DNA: TGCAGTGCTACGGACAACAATCAGCCCCAGCATTTT; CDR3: CSATDNNQPQHF
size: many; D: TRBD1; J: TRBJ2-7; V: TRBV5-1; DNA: TGCGCCAGCAGCTGGACAGGGGACTTCGTCTACGAGCAGTACTTC; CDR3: CASSWTGDFVYEQYF
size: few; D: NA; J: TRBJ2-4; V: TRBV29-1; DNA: TGCAGCGTTATTACCGGGAACATTCAGTACTTC; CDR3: CSVITGNIQYF
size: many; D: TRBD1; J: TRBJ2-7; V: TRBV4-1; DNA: TGCGCCAGCAGCCAGCCTGGACAGGTGAGCTCCTACGAGCAGTACTTC; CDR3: CASSQPGQVSSYEQYF
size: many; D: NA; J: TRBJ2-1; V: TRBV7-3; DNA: TGTGCCAGCAGCTTAATGATGGGGAATGAGCAGTTCTTC; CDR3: CASSLMMGNEQFF
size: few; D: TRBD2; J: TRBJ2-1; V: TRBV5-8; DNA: TGTGCCAGCAGCGGCGGGGGGCCGAGCTCCTACAATGAGCAGTTCTTC; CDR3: CASSGGGPSSYNEQFF
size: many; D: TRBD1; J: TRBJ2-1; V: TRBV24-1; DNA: TGTGCCACCAGTGGTCCCCCGGGGCAGGACAGGGTCTACAATGAGCAGTTCTTC; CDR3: CATSGPPGQDRVYNEQFF
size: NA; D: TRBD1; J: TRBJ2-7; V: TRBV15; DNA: TGTGCCACCAGCAGCACAGGGGGGATGGCCTACGAGCGGTACTTC; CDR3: CATSSTGGMAYERYF
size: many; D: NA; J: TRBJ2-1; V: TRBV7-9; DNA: TGTGCCAGCAGCAGTAGTAGGGTCGGGGAGGATGAGCAGTTCTTC; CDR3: CASSSSRVGEDEQFF
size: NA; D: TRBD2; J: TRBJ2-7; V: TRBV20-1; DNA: TGCAGTGCTGATCCGGGTACTAGCGGGGCAAGCTCCTACGAGCAGTACTTC; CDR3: CSADPGTSGASSYEQYF
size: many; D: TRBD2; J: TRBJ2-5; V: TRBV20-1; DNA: TGCAGTGCTAGAGGTACTAGCGGGCAAGAGACCCAGTACTTC; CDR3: CSARGTSGQETQYF